This T cell receptor (beta chain) was identified during a study of human T cells and chemical hapten exposure. V lost 6 bases and J 1 base, leaving 3 bases between the germline ends. Germline CDR1 SGHVS, CDR2 FQNEAQ. CDR3 length: 11 residues. This clonotype was seen repeatedly, ten times or more. In TCRdb, the RACE reads were re-called with MiXCR into one record per CDR3 protein. The sample lists 75,000 to 80,000 distinct CDR3 sequences, around 9.3% occurring once. Described time point: healthy volunteer bleed at 6 weeks. Total RNA was isolated from unfractionated whole blood. The origin of this receptor is a female donor in good health. Some clones in this sample may be carry-over from other donors' samples. Sample: whole blood. The chain combines TRBV7-8 with TRBJ1-1; D call uncertain. This chain's CDR3 is CASSANTEAFF. CDR3 nucleotides: TGTGCCAGCAGTGCGAACACTGAAGCTTTCTTT. The full variable domain, its missing parts supplied by reference TRBV7-8 and TRBJ1-1, is GAGVSQSPRYKVAKRGQDVALRCDPISGHVSLFWYQQALGQGPEFLTYFQNEAQLDKSGLPSDRFFAERPEGSVSTLKIQRTQQEDSAVYLCASSANTEAFFGQGTRLTVV.